The subject of this entry is one T cell receptor beta chain. The data stem from a study of CD8 T cells in Susac syndrome. From blood CD8+ and CD4+ T cells, the TCR beta chain was sequenced. Trimming took 4 bases from V and 7 from J; bases not matched to a gene: 9. CDR1 MNHEY and CDR2 SVGAGI come from the germline V gene. This CDR3 has 15 amino acids. With random hexamers, 0.5 to 1 ug RNA was reverse transcribed. TCRdb called the immunoSEQ multiplex PCR reads again in MiXCR, with one record for every CDR3 protein. The table lists about 200,000 distinct CDR3 sequences, 90% to 95% of them singletons. The rearrangement uses TRBV6-5 and TRBJ1-4, with 7 bases lining up with TRBD1. Input material: CD4+ T cells from PBMCs. This TCR was sampled from a human donor in good health. The CDR3 is CASSSQRDRGEKLFF. Here the CDR3 DNA reads TGTGCCAGCAGTTCCCAGCGGGACAGAGGTGAAAAACTGTTTTTT.